This T cell receptor beta chain was observed in a study of memory CD4+ T cells and cytomegalovirus serostatus. As for the study in general: Donors were healthy Belgian adults, several CMV seropositive and about 24 seronegative. Findings of the study overall: A US-trained random forest predicted CMV serostatus with median AUC around 0.92. About 40% of the roughly 160 known CMV-associated TCRbeta sequences appeared in CD4+ memory.

Repertoires were generated with immunoSEQ multiplex PCR, while TCRdb's copy carries only in-frame clones and drops some. This table holds just under 60,000 clones, 81% found once. Single viable CD3+CD4+CD8-CD45RO+ cells were sorted as the memory CD4+ T cells. Donors' CMV status reflects serum IgG against pp150, pp28, p38, p52. V dropped 3 bases and J dropped 0; count of bases not matched to a gene: 1. The CDR3 is 14 residues long. Germline V lookup: CDR1 LGHNA, CDR2 YNFKEQ. This clone was counted a single time. Its antigen remains unknown. The chain links TRBV4-2 to TRBJ2-7; 8 bases align to TRBD2. Input material: memory CD4+ T cells from blood. This sequence originates from an adult in good health and CMV-seronegative. The CDR3 DNA reads as TGTGCCAGCAGCCAGAGCGGGAGCTCCTACGAGCAGTACTTC. This sequence encodes CASSQSGSSYEQYF.